The 9 T cell receptor beta chains below were found in one sample sequenced in a study of T cells in Graves' hyperthyroidism and ophthalmopathy (dated by TCRdb to between 2019 and 2020). Receptor libraries were prepared by multiplex PCR. The instrument given in TCRdb is Illumina HiSeq 2000. Amplification of TCR beta CDR3 regions was carried out from RNA transcripts. For the first round of RT-PCR on the TCR CDR3, the HTBI primer set was used together with the Qiagen OneStep RT-PCR kit. TCRdb itself trimmed the public reads at Q25 with fastp, ran MiXCR and retained productive beta chains. Rows with a matching CDR3 protein are joined into one entry that keeps the most common DNA and genes. The sample has some 770,000 distinct CDR3 sequences on record, about a sixth of them singletons. The ten largest clones represent around 7.7% of the sample. Sequenced material: blood. Receptors originate from a man younger than 30 with Graves' hyperthyroidism.

This clonotype has at least ten counts. This rearrangement joins TRBV25-1 to TRBJ2-7, with 10 bases lining up with TRBD2. J lost 4 bases, V lost 10 bases, and 4 bases had no gene match. CDR1 and CDR2 from the germline V gene are MGHDK and SYGVNS. There are 12 residues in the CDR3. CDR3 sequence: CATPGLAYEQYF. The CDR3 DNA reads as TGTGCCACTCCGGGACTAGCGTACGAGCAGTACTTC.

This clonotype was observed many times. The chain combines TRBV29-1 with TRBJ2-7; D not resolved. Germline assignment: CDR1 SQVTM and CDR2 ANQGSEA. V lost 4 bases and J lost 3, with 7 bases in between. The CDR3 has 11 residues. The CDR3, as DNA: TGCAGCGTTGTTATGGGCTACGAGCAGTACTTC. Its protein is CSVVMGYEQYF.

This chain links TRBV28 with TRBJ2-3; D not resolved. The CDR3 runs to 15 residues. Germline V gene lookup returns CDR1 MDHEN and CDR2 SYDVKM. V was pared by 4 bases and J by 2 bases, with 13 bases between. CDR3 region: CASSYRKAPTDTQYF. The CDR3 region has the DNA TGTGCCAGCAGTTACCGAAAGGCCCCCACAGATACGCAGTATTTT.

This clonotype was counted only a few times. The V call is TRBV6-1, the J call TRBJ2-1; no clear D gene. The length of the CDR3 is 15 residues. In germline, CDR1 is MNHNS, CDR2 SASEGT. The V gene lost 1 base and the J gene lost 4 bases, with 11 bases spanning the gap. The CDR3 protein is CASSEVGVRYNEQFF. The CDR3 bases are TGTGCCAGCAGTGAAGTTGGGGTTCGATACAATGAGCAGTTCTTC.

This clonotype occurred a few times. The CDR3 bases are TGTGCCACCAGTCCGGGTTTTAACAATGAGCAGTTCTTC. Translation: CATSPGFNNEQFF. The chain is built from TRBV24-1 and TRBJ2-1; D remains unclear. Trimming took 6 bases from V and 5 from J, leaving 10 bases between them. The CDR3 covers 13 residues. Germline V gene sequence: CDR1 KGHDR, CDR2 SFDVKD.

There are a few counts of this clonotype. The V gene is TRBV2, the J gene TRBJ1-2; 8 bases are shared with TRBD1. Germline CDR1 is SNHLY and CDR2 is FYNNEI. The CDR3 contains 15 residues. V gave up 1 base and J gave up 5 bases; unmatched junction bases: 6. The CDR3: CASSEGAGQGYGYTF. The CDR3 nucleotides read TGTGCCAGCAGTGAAGGTGCTGGACAGGGTTATGGCTACACCTTC.

The gene calls are TRBV6-1 and TRBJ1-5; a weak D match, TRBD1 (5 bases). The germline V gene encodes CDR1 MNHNS and CDR2 SASEGT. Trimming cost V 6 bases and J 6 bases, with 18 bases left between them. The CDR3 is 15 residues long. The CDR3 loop is CASRERPHGGQPQHF. CDR3 DNA sequence: TGTGCCAGCAGGGAAAGGCCCCACGGGGGTCAGCCCCAGCATTTT.

The genes are TRBV6-1 and TRBJ1-6; 9 nucleotides match TRBD1. Germline trimming cut 7 bases from V and 6 bases from J; bases unmatched to any gene: 13. The CDR3 runs 17 residues. CDR1 and CDR2 from the germline V gene are MNHNS and SASEGT. CDR3 DNA sequence: TGTGCCAGCACCCAAACTTCGGGACAGGGCCGTAATTCACCCCTCCACTTT. It codes for CASTQTSGQGRNSPLHF.

The rearrangement uses TRBV28 and TRBJ2-7, with 7 bases that match TRBD2. In germline, CDR1 is MDHEN, CDR2 SYDVKM. The CDR3 is 16 residues long. The trim removed 4 bases at V and 4 bases at J, leaving 13 bases unmatched. The CDR3 nucleotides are TGTGCCAGCAGTTCCTCGGGGGGTGGGAAGAGGTACGAGCAGTACTTC. Amino acids: CASSSSGGGKRYEQYF.